A selection of T cell receptor beta chains follows, all from one sample in a study of T cell repertoires and HLA-DP antigens. TCRdb keeps only in-frame clones here, not all; method: immunoSEQ multiplex PCR. The table lists over 100,000 clones, 80% to 95% of them singletons. Antigens of these TCRs are unknown. Sequenced material: CD4+ T cells from PBMCs. These receptors came from a woman aged 18-35 years in good health and CMV-seronegative. Both conserved end residues are part of each CDR3. D genes are given only for firm matches. Size is stated for part of the rows, as once, few or many counts, or as a class when the clone is expanded.

V: TRBV7-3
size: NA
D: NA
J: TRBJ2-5
DNA: TGTGCCAGCAGCTCGTCCTTGGAAGAAGGAGAGACCCAGTACTTC
CDR3: CASSSSLEEGETQYF

V: TRBV5-1
size: NA
D: TRBD1
J: TRBJ1-4
DNA: TGCGCCAGCAGCTTGGGGACAGGGTCGCCGAAACTGTTTTTT
CDR3: CASSLGTGSPKLFF

V: TRBV7-2
size: NA
D: NA
J: TRBJ1-6
DNA: TGTGCCAGCACCCCACAGGGAGGGTCACCCCTCCACTTT
CDR3: CASTPQGGSPLHF

V: TRBV28
size: NA
D: NA
J: TRBJ2-3
DNA: TGTGCCAGCAGGACGGACCATGCAAACACAGATACGCAGTATTTT
CDR3: CASRTDHANTDTQYF

V: TRBV19
size: NA
D: NA
J: TRBJ1-5
DNA: TGTGCCAGTAGTATCCCCAGGTTCGGGTATAGCAATCAGCCCCAGCATTTT
CDR3: CASSIPRFGYSNQPQHF

V: TRBV6-6
size: NA
D: NA
J: TRBJ2-3
DNA: TGTGCCAGCAGTTACTCGGTGTGGAGTTTGACAGATACGCAGTATTTT
CDR3: CASSYSVWSLTDTQYF

V: TRBV11-3
size: once
D: TRBD2
J: TRBJ2-3
DNA: TGTGCCAGCAGCTTTGGGTCCAGCGGGGGGGCAGATACGCAGTATTTT
CDR3: CASSFGSSGGADTQYF

V: TRBV19
size: NA
D: NA
J: TRBJ2-7
DNA: TGTGCCAGTAGTACCCCGGGACTGCCCCGTCCCGAGCAGTACTTC
CDR3: CASSTPGLPRPEQYF

V: TRBV18
size: NA
D: TRBD1
J: TRBJ1-1
DNA: TGTGCCAGCTCCGGAGGGACAGTTGGAGCTTTCTTT
CDR3: CASSGGTVGAFF

V: TRBV6-5
size: NA
D: NA
J: TRBJ2-1
DNA: TGTGCCAGCAGTTCATTCGGGACATCCAAAAATGAGCAGTTCTTC
CDR3: CASSSFGTSKNEQFF

V: TRBV5-1
size: NA
D: TRBD2
J: TRBJ2-1
DNA: TGCGCCAGCAGCCGAGACCCTAAGACTAGCGGGGAGCAGTTCTTC
CDR3: CASSRDPKTSGEQFF

V: TRBV18
size: NA
D: NA
J: TRBJ1-2
DNA: TGTGCCAGCTCACGGGGGACGCTGAACTATGGCTACACCTTC
CDR3: CASSRGTLNYGYTF

V: TRBV7-3
size: NA
D: NA
J: TRBJ2-5
DNA: TGTGCCAGCAGCCCGGGACATGGGGAGACCCAGTACTTC
CDR3: CASSPGHGETQYF

V: TRBV7-9
size: few
D: NA
J: TRBJ1-2
DNA: TGTGCCAGCAGCTTTGGGGATGGCTACACCTTC
CDR3: CASSFGDGYTF

V: TRBV5-1
size: NA
D: TRBD1
J: TRBJ2-7
DNA: TGCGCCAGCAGCTTGGTGGCAGGGGGCATCTACGAGCAGTACTTC
CDR3: CASSLVAGGIYEQYF

V: TRBV6-1
size: NA
D: NA
J: TRBJ2-1
DNA: TGTGCCAGCACTTCAACCTTGTGGGACAATGAGCAGTTCTTC
CDR3: CASTSTLWDNEQFF

V: TRBV7-3
size: NA
D: NA
J: TRBJ2-5
DNA: TGTGCCAGCAGCTCCCGGACGAGAGAGACCCAGTACTTC
CDR3: CASSSRTRETQYF

V: TRBV6-1
size: NA
D: TRBD2
J: TRBJ2-1
DNA: TGTGCCAGCAGTGATCGGCCAGCAGCGGGACAGCAGTTCTTC
CDR3: CASSDRPAAGQQFF

V: TRBV9
size: NA
D: NA
J: TRBJ2-5
DNA: TGTGCCAGCAGCGTAGAAGCAGGGCGGGCCCAAGAGACCCAGTACTTC
CDR3: CASSVEAGRAQETQYF

V: TRBV15
size: NA
D: NA
J: TRBJ1-4
DNA: TGTGCCACCAGCACGATTCAGGGTTTTGAAAAACTGTTTTTT
CDR3: CATSTIQGFEKLFF

V: TRBV2
size: NA
D: NA
J: TRBJ1-2
DNA: TGTGCCACCAAGAGGTTTGGGGGCTCAAACTATGGCTACACCTTC
CDR3: CATKRFGGSNYGYTF

V: TRBV28
size: NA
D: NA
J: TRBJ1-3
DNA: TGTGCCAGCTATCGGTCTAACTCTGGAAACACCATATATTTT
CDR3: CASYRSNSGNTIYF

V: TRBV12-5
size: NA
D: NA
J: TRBJ2-3
DNA: TGTGCTAGTGGAGTAGATACGCAGTATTTT
CDR3: CASGVDTQYF

V: TRBV4-1
size: NA
D: TRBD2
J: TRBJ2-7
DNA: TGCGCCAGCAGCCGAGGACTAGCGGGAGCCTACGAGCAGTACTTC
CDR3: CASSRGLAGAYEQYF

V: TRBV18
size: NA
D: TRBD1
J: TRBJ1-2
DNA: TGTGCCAGCTCACCAGCCCAGACAGGGTTAAACTATGGCTACACCTTC
CDR3: CASSPAQTGLNYGYTF

V: TRBV11-2
size: NA
D: NA
J: TRBJ1-1
DNA: TGTGCCAGCAGCCCCGGGTGGGGGAGGGGAAATTCGATCCGTACTGAAGCTTTCTTT
CDR3: CASSPGWGRGNSIRTEAFF

V: TRBV27
size: NA
D: NA
J: TRBJ2-3
DNA: TGTGCCAGCAGTGCACAGGCTCGGGTCCCAGATACGCAGTATTTT
CDR3: CASSAQARVPDTQYF

V: TRBV7-2
size: NA
D: TRBD2
J: TRBJ2-2
DNA: TGTGCCAGCAGCCGGGACCCGGGACTACGAGGTCTAGGGGAGCTGTTTTTT
CDR3: CASSRDPGLRGLGELFF

V: TRBV29-1
size: NA
D: NA
J: TRBJ1-1
DNA: TGCAGCGTTGCCGAGGACACTGAAGCTTTCTTT
CDR3: CSVAEDTEAFF

V: TRBV6-5
size: NA
D: NA
J: TRBJ2-7
DNA: TGTGCCAGCAGTTACGCGGGGCACCGGAGCTCCTACGAGCAGTACTTC
CDR3: CASSYAGHRSSYEQYF

V: TRBV28
size: NA
D: NA
J: TRBJ1-2
DNA: TGTGCCAGCAGGCGGGGGGGTTCTAACTATGGCTACACCTTC
CDR3: CASRRGGSNYGYTF

V: TRBV28
size: once
D: NA
J: TRBJ1-2
DNA: TGTGCCAGCAGTCGGGTCCCTAACTATGGCTACACCTTC
CDR3: CASSRVPNYGYTF

V: TRBV7-9
size: NA
D: NA
J: TRBJ2-3
DNA: TGTGCCAGCAGCTTAGCACGAGGGGCGCCAGCGCAGTATTTT
CDR3: CASSLARGAPAQYF

V: TRBV11-2
size: NA
D: NA
J: TRBJ2-3
DNA: TGTGCCAGCGAAAGGGGGAGCACAGATACGCAGTATTTT
CDR3: CASERGSTDTQYF

V: TRBV19
size: NA
D: TRBD1
J: TRBJ1-3
DNA: TGTGCCAGTAGTATTGGGACAGGGGCCAACTCTGGAAACACCATATATTTT
CDR3: CASSIGTGANSGNTIYF

V: TRBV30
size: NA
D: NA
J: TRBJ1-1
DNA: TGTGCCTGGACTGGACTCCGGCCAGACACTGAAGCTTTCTTT
CDR3: CAWTGLRPDTEAFF

V: TRBV28
size: NA
D: NA
J: TRBJ2-7
DNA: TGTGCCAGCAGCCGACAGTCTCCCTACGAGCAGTACTTC
CDR3: CASSRQSPYEQYF

V: TRBV6-1
size: NA
D: NA
J: TRBJ1-3
DNA: TGTGCCAGCAGTTCCGACAGGTTCTCTGGAAACACCATATATTTT
CDR3: CASSSDRFSGNTIYF

V: TRBV28
size: NA
D: TRBD2
J: TRBJ2-1
DNA: TGTGCCAGCAGTTCCCATAGCGGGAGGGCCTACAATGAGCAGTTCTTC
CDR3: CASSSHSGRAYNEQFF

V: TRBV6-1
size: NA
D: NA
J: TRBJ1-5
DNA: TGTGCCAGCAGGGAAGGACAATTCAATCAGCCCCAGCATTTT
CDR3: CASREGQFNQPQHF

V: TRBV7-2
size: NA
D: TRBD1
J: TRBJ1-5
DNA: TGTGCCAGCAGCACCGACCCGGGACAGGGTCATCAGCCCCAGCATTTT
CDR3: CASSTDPGQGHQPQHF

V: TRBV27
size: NA
D: TRBD1
J: TRBJ1-1
DNA: TGTGCCAGCAGGGTGGGACAGCAGAACACTGAAGCTTTCTTT
CDR3: CASRVGQQNTEAFF

V: TRBV18
size: NA
D: TRBD2
J: TRBJ2-5
DNA: TGTGCCAGCTCACCAAGTGGTCTAGCGGGAGGAGAGACCCAGTACTTC
CDR3: CASSPSGLAGGETQYF

V: TRBV29-1
size: NA
D: TRBD2
J: TRBJ2-4
DNA: TGCAGCGTCACGAAAGGGCTAGCGGGAGGGGGTGACATTCAGTACTTC
CDR3: CSVTKGLAGGGDIQYF

V: TRBV19
size: NA
D: NA
J: TRBJ2-2
DNA: TGTGCCAGTAGTATATTAGCGAACACCGGGGAGCTGTTTTTT
CDR3: CASSILANTGELFF

V: TRBV5-8
size: once
D: NA
J: TRBJ2-5
DNA: TGTGCCAGCAGCTTGGACGAGACCCAGTACTTC
CDR3: CASSLDETQYF

V: TRBV29-1
size: NA
D: TRBD2
J: TRBJ2-3
DNA: TGCAGCGTTGAAGAGAGCGGGGGTAATGCTAGCACAGATACGCAGTATTTT
CDR3: CSVEESGGNASTDTQYF

V: TRBV28
size: NA
D: TRBD1
J: TRBJ2-5
DNA: TGTGCCAGCAGTTTGGGGACAGGGTTTACTTCCAAGGAGACCCAGTACTTC
CDR3: CASSLGTGFTSKETQYF

V: TRBV21-1
size: NA
D: NA
J: TRBJ1-2
DNA: TGTGCCAGCAGCAAATCGGCCAGGGAAGGTGGCTACACCTTC
CDR3: CASSKSAREGGYTF

V: TRBV7-6
size: NA
D: NA
J: TRBJ2-1
DNA: TGTGCCAGCAGCTGGGGAGTCCATCTCAATGAGCAGTTCTTC
CDR3: CASSWGVHLNEQFF

V: TRBV4-1
size: NA
D: NA
J: TRBJ2-2
DNA: TGCGCCAGCAGCCGGATGGGACAGAACACCGGGGAGCTGTTTTTT
CDR3: CASSRMGQNTGELFF

V: TRBV6-1
size: NA
D: TRBD1
J: TRBJ1-2
DNA: TGTGCCAGCAGTGGCGCGGGGGACAGGGGGCACTATGGCTACACCTTC
CDR3: CASSGAGDRGHYGYTF

V: TRBV11-2
size: NA
D: TRBD1
J: TRBJ2-3
DNA: TGTGCCAGCAGCGCCTTGCAGGGGGCGCTCACAGATACGCAGTATTTT
CDR3: CASSALQGALTDTQYF

V: TRBV28
size: NA
D: NA
J: TRBJ1-2
DNA: TGTGCCAGCAGTTTAGACAGAGGCTATGGCTACACCTTC
CDR3: CASSLDRGYGYTF